This is a list of T cell receptor beta chains from one sample in a study of blood T cell repertoires in COVID-19. Method: immunoSEQ multiplex PCR; TCRdb's copy keeps in-frame clones and lacks some. The sample has about 130,000 clones, approximately 82% seen once. Sequenced sample: peripheral blood. These receptors all come from a woman in her fifties or sixties with acute or convalescent COVID-19. CDR3s include the opening cysteine and the closing phenylalanine or tryptophan. The order of the fields is J gene, D gene, clone size, V gene, CDR3 DNA, CDR3 protein. D genes are given only for firm matches. The listing skips clone size in some rows; elsewhere it reads once, few, many or a size class.

J gene: TRBJ2-1; D gene: TRBD2; clone size: .; V gene: TRBV10-3; CDR3 DNA: TGTGCCATCAAACCCGGGACTAGTATACCCGGGGCCTACAATGAGCAGTTCTTC; CDR3 protein: CAIKPGTSIPGAYNEQFF
J gene: TRBJ1-6; D gene: .; clone size: .; V gene: TRBV30; CDR3 DNA: TGTGCCTTCAACCCGGACAGCTCCTATAATTCACCCCTCCACTTT; CDR3 protein: CAFNPDSSYNSPLHF
J gene: TRBJ1-1; D gene: .; clone size: .; V gene: TRBV18; CDR3 DNA: TGTGCCAGCTCAACTGACAGAAACACTGAAGCTTTCTTT; CDR3 protein: CASSTDRNTEAFF
J gene: TRBJ2-7; D gene: .; clone size: .; V gene: TRBV10-2; CDR3 DNA: TGCGCCAGCAGTGAATCGGGGAGATCCTCCTACGAGCAGTACTTC; CDR3 protein: CASSESGRSSYEQYF
J gene: TRBJ1-1; D gene: .; clone size: .; V gene: TRBV13; CDR3 DNA: TGTGAGGGAGTCGGGGGAGATAGACACACTGAAGCTTTCTTT; CDR3 protein: CEGVGGDRHTEAFF
J gene: TRBJ2-3; D gene: TRBD1; clone size: .; V gene: TRBV12-3/TRBV12-4; CDR3 DNA: TGTGCCAGCAGCGACAGGGACACAGATACGCAGTATTTT; CDR3 protein: CASSDRDTDTQYF
J gene: TRBJ2-5; D gene: .; clone size: .; V gene: TRBV10-3; CDR3 DNA: TGTGCCAGGCGGCGCAGCTTACAAGAGACCCAGTACTTC; CDR3 protein: CARRRSLQETQYF
J gene: TRBJ2-1; D gene: TRBD2; clone size: .; V gene: TRBV5-1; CDR3 DNA: TGCGCCAGCAGCTCCGAGCCTAGCGGGATAACCTACAATGAGCAGTTCTTC; CDR3 protein: CASSSEPSGITYNEQFF
J gene: TRBJ1-1; D gene: TRBD1; clone size: .; V gene: TRBV12-3/TRBV12-4; CDR3 DNA: TGTGCCAGCAGCCTGACAGGGCGGACTGAAGCTTTCTTT; CDR3 protein: CASSLTGRTEAFF
J gene: TRBJ2-1; D gene: TRBD2; clone size: many; V gene: TRBV18; CDR3 DNA: TGTGCCAGCTCGCCCAGGCCAGGGACTAGCGGGAGGTATGAGCAGTTCTTC; CDR3 protein: CASSPRPGTSGRYEQFF
J gene: TRBJ2-2; D gene: TRBD2; clone size: once; V gene: TRBV5-1; CDR3 DNA: TGCGCCAGCAGCGATACTAGCGGGAACACCGGGGAGCTGTTTTTT; CDR3 protein: CASSDTSGNTGELFF
J gene: TRBJ1-1; D gene: .; clone size: .; V gene: TRBV7-9; CDR3 DNA: TGTGCCAGCAGCCCCCGGAGCTCTTTAAACACTGAAGCTTTCTTT; CDR3 protein: CASSPRSSLNTEAFF
J gene: TRBJ1-1; D gene: .; clone size: few; V gene: TRBV15; CDR3 DNA: TGTGCCACCAGCAGAGATGGGCGGAACACTGAAGCTTTCTTT; CDR3 protein: CATSRDGRNTEAFF
J gene: TRBJ2-5; D gene: .; clone size: once; V gene: TRBV6-4; CDR3 DNA: TGTGCCAGCAGTGACGGAGCTCTCCAAGAGACCCAGTACTTC; CDR3 protein: CASSDGALQETQYF
J gene: TRBJ2-1; D gene: TRBD2; clone size: .; V gene: TRBV20-1; CDR3 DNA: TGCAGTGCTAGTGAACTAGCGGGTATCAATGAGCAGTTCTTC; CDR3 protein: CSASELAGINEQFF
J gene: TRBJ2-5; D gene: TRBD1; clone size: .; V gene: TRBV2; CDR3 DNA: TGTGCCAGCAGTAGGACAGGGCCTAAAGAGACCCAGTACTTC; CDR3 protein: CASSRTGPKETQYF
J gene: TRBJ2-5; D gene: TRBD2; clone size: .; V gene: TRBV7-2; CDR3 DNA: TGTGCCAGCAGCCCCGGTGGCGGGAGGCAAGAGACCCAGTACTTC; CDR3 protein: CASSPGGGRQETQYF
J gene: TRBJ2-1; D gene: .; clone size: once; V gene: TRBV5-1; CDR3 DNA: TGCGCCAGCGGGGCTAGCGTCGGTTACAATGAGCAGTTCTTC; CDR3 protein: CASGASVGYNEQFF
J gene: TRBJ2-7; D gene: .; clone size: .; V gene: TRBV27; CDR3 DNA: TGTGCCAGCAGCTCCCACTACAGGAGAAGCTCCTACGAGCAGTACTTC; CDR3 protein: CASSSHYRRSSYEQYF
J gene: TRBJ2-7; D gene: .; clone size: .; V gene: TRBV7-9; CDR3 DNA: TGTGCCAGCAGCTTAGCAAACGGACAGTACGGCGAGCAGTACTTC; CDR3 protein: CASSLANGQYGEQYF
J gene: TRBJ1-1; D gene: TRBD1; clone size: .; V gene: TRBV11-3; CDR3 DNA: TGTGCCAGCAGCTTATCTGGGACAGGGGGGTCTGAAGCTTTCTTT; CDR3 protein: CASSLSGTGGSEAFF
J gene: TRBJ1-2; D gene: TRBD1; clone size: .; V gene: TRBV5-5; CDR3 DNA: TGTGCCAGCAGCCCTGGACAGGGGGTCTATGGCTACACCTTC; CDR3 protein: CASSPGQGVYGYTF
J gene: TRBJ1-3; D gene: TRBD1; clone size: once; V gene: TRBV4-2; CDR3 DNA: TGTGCCAGCAGCCCTACGGACAGGTCGGGAAACACCATATATTTT; CDR3 protein: CASSPTDRSGNTIYF
J gene: TRBJ2-7; D gene: TRBD2; clone size: .; V gene: TRBV2; CDR3 DNA: TGTGCCAGTCAGGGCGGGAGAATTTCCTACGAGCAGTACTTC; CDR3 protein: CASQGGRISYEQYF
J gene: TRBJ2-7; D gene: TRBD2; clone size: few; V gene: TRBV7-9; CDR3 DNA: TGTGCCAGCAGCTCTAGCGGGAGGGCCTTCTACGAGCAGTACTTC; CDR3 protein: CASSSSGRAFYEQYF
J gene: TRBJ1-1; D gene: .; clone size: .; V gene: TRBV29-1; CDR3 DNA: TGCAGCGTTGTTCTGGGGCCGTTGAACACTGAAGCTTTCTTT; CDR3 protein: CSVVLGPLNTEAFF
J gene: TRBJ1-3; D gene: .; clone size: .; V gene: TRBV29-1; CDR3 DNA: TGCAGCGTTGAAGATCGAGGAGACTGGTCCTCTGGAAACACCATATATTTT; CDR3 protein: CSVEDRGDWSSGNTIYF
J gene: TRBJ1-2; D gene: .; clone size: .; V gene: TRBV10-2; CDR3 DNA: TGCGCCAGCATGGTGGACAGCTATGGCTACACCTTC; CDR3 protein: CASMVDSYGYTF
J gene: TRBJ2-1; D gene: .; clone size: .; V gene: TRBV5-5; CDR3 DNA: TGTGCCAGCAGCTTGGGCAGGACAACCTACAATGAGCAGTTCTTC; CDR3 protein: CASSLGRTTYNEQFF
J gene: TRBJ2-2; D gene: TRBD1; clone size: once; V gene: TRBV10-3; CDR3 DNA: TGTGCCTCCAATCTACAGGGGTCGGACGGGGAGCTGTTTTTT; CDR3 protein: CASNLQGSDGELFF
J gene: TRBJ1-6; D gene: .; clone size: .; V gene: TRBV7-3; CDR3 DNA: TGTGCCAGCAGCCGGACACCAAACGATTCACCCCTCCACTTT; CDR3 protein: CASSRTPNDSPLHF
J gene: TRBJ1-1; D gene: .; clone size: .; V gene: TRBV6-6; CDR3 DNA: TGTGCCAGCAGTTCTACTAACACTGAAGCTTTCTTT; CDR3 protein: CASSSTNTEAFF
J gene: TRBJ1-1; D gene: .; clone size: .; V gene: TRBV6-6; CDR3 DNA: TGTGCCAGCAGTACCTGGACAGCCAGTATGAACACTGAAGCTTTCTTT; CDR3 protein: CASSTWTASMNTEAFF
J gene: TRBJ2-7; D gene: TRBD1; clone size: once; V gene: TRBV5-1; CDR3 DNA: TGCGCCAGCAGCTTCACAGGGGGCGCTCAGTACGAGCAGTACTTC; CDR3 protein: CASSFTGGAQYEQYF
J gene: TRBJ2-4; D gene: TRBD2; clone size: .; V gene: TRBV11-3; CDR3 DNA: TGTGCCAGCAGCTTAACAACTAGCGGAAAAAACATTCAGTACTTC; CDR3 protein: CASSLTTSGKNIQYF
J gene: TRBJ1-5; D gene: .; clone size: few; V gene: TRBV6-6; CDR3 DNA: TGTGCCGGTGGGCAGGACACTTATAGCAATCAGCCCCAGCATTTT; CDR3 protein: CAGGQDTYSNQPQHF
J gene: TRBJ2-1; D gene: TRBD1; clone size: .; V gene: TRBV5-4; CDR3 DNA: TGTGCCAGCAGCCAGGACAGGGGAATCTCCAATGAGCAGTTCTTC; CDR3 protein: CASSQDRGISNEQFF
J gene: TRBJ1-1; D gene: .; clone size: few; V gene: TRBV19; CDR3 DNA: TGTGCCAGTAGTATAGTTGCGGGGAACACTGAAGCTTTCTTT; CDR3 protein: CASSIVAGNTEAFF